This T cell receptor (beta chain) stems from a study of cytomegalovirus exposure and HLA in healthy donors. Study background: Across roughly 400 genotyped donors, about 80% landed in the Caucasian-associated ancestry cluster. Study-wide results and limits: Trimming of TCR beta V- and J-genes showed a link, identified in a later analysis, to a missense DCLRE1C variant. Earlier analysis found most TCR beta V segments productive about 87% or about 30% of the time.

On this clone itself: Its antigen is still unknown.

Germline values: CDR1 SGHVS, CDR2 FNYEAQ. V was clipped by 2 bases and J by 4 bases; unmatched bases: 6. The CDR3 is 16 residues long. Primers included in the PCR were 60 Vbeta and 13 Jbeta primers. TCRdb's copy holds only in-frame clones and misses some; the assay was immunoSEQ multiplex PCR. The sample has more than 100,000 clones; 77% are singletons. This clonotype was sampled from a human donor in good health. The chain is built from TRBV7-6 and TRBJ2-3; TRBD2 matches at 10 bases. The sample was PBMCs. The CDR3 sequence is CASSLRAGGFPDTQYF. The CDR3 bases are TGTGCCAGCAGCTTAAGAGCGGGAGGGTTCCCAGATACGCAGTATTTT.